This T cell receptor beta chain was captured in a study of regulatory T cells in long-lasting Graves disease. As for the study in general: For a period under 3 months, newly diagnosed Graves' patients had taken antithyroid drugs. General study results and limits: Accuracy could have been hurt by small sample size. Newly diagnosed Graves' patients exceeded persistent ones in TCR diversity.

The sample's time point: newly diagnosed GD, antithyroid drugs for less than 3 months. From RNA extracted from PBMCs, the TCR library was made. In germline, CDR1 is SGHRS, CDR2 YFSETQ. V was pared by 3 bases and J by 0 bases, with 10 bases between. The CDR3 totals 14 residues. In this sample, this clonotype turned up once. Its antigen is unknown. This clone may be a read error of a much larger clone one base away. Construction of TCR beta libraries relied on iRepertoire HTBI primers and on Arm-PCR targeting CDR3 regions. TCRdb reprocessed the multiplex PCR reads with MiXCR, giving one entry per CDR3 protein. The data hold approximately 470,000 distinct CDR3 sequences, with around 15% observed a single time. These same records also appear under a second study, on T cells in Graves' hyperthyroidism and ophthalmopathy.

The V call is TRBV5-1, the J call TRBJ2-7, with D unclear. The material sequenced was peripheral blood mononuclear cells (PBMCs), taken at new diagnosis, from a patient treated with antithyroid drugs. This clonotype was sampled from a man in his forties with Graves disease. The CDR3 here is CASSSGPLSYEQYF. Written as DNA, the CDR3 is TGCGCCAGCAGCTCAGGTCCCCTCTCCTACGAGCAGTACTTC.